Each of the 16 T cell receptor beta chains below was sequenced from the same sample in a study of blood T cell repertoires in COVID-19. Using immunoSEQ multiplex PCR, the repertoire was profiled, and TCRdb retains in-frame clones only, with some absent. Altogether 300,000 to 400,000 clones are present, 75% to 90% being singletons, with the ten largest covering around 1.9%. Input material: PBMCs or T cells enriched from blood (not recorded which). The receptors stem from a woman aged 30 to 39 who had been exposed to COVID-19.

This clone was picked up a small number of times. V is TRBV6-6 and J is TRBJ1-6; D is perhaps TRBD1 (6 bases). This CDR3 comprises 17 residues. Germline V gives CDR1 MNHNY, CDR2 SVGAGI (reference sequence). V lost 5 bases, J lost 7 bases, and 21 bases lay in between. CDR3 in DNA: TGTGCCAGCAGTCCGATGTATACAGGGTCTGGGAATTCACCCCTCCACTTT. Translation: CASSPMYTGSGNSPLHF.

The chain has TRBV30 and TRBJ2-2, with D perhaps matching TRBD1 (6 bases). V lost 1 base, J lost 5 bases, and 8 bases lay in between. CDR1 is GTSNPN, CDR2 SVGIG, per germline (reference sequence). The CDR3 runs to 13 residues. Written as DNA, the CDR3 is TGTGCCTGGAGTGCCCAGGGGACCGGGGAGCTGTTTTTT. It is translated as CAWSAQGTGELFF.

The rearrangement joins TRBV19 to TRBJ1-5, with D perhaps TRBD1 (6 bases). Deletions cut 3 bases from V and 2 bases from J, with 26 bases between. Germline V lookup: CDR1 LNHDA, CDR2 SQIVND (reference sequence). The CDR3 is 20 residues long. CDR3 in DNA: TGTGCCAGTAGTATGTTATCGGGGGCGGGAGGGGCCGTAGGCAATCAGCCCCAGCATTTT. It is translated as CASSMLSGAGGAVGNQPQHF.

This chain joins TRBV12-5 and TRBJ2-5; D unresolved. This CDR3 has 12 amino acids. Germline CDR1 reads LGHNT; CDR2 reads FRNRAP. Between the trimmed V and J ends, which lost 6 bases and 5 bases, there was a span of 10 bases. CDR3 amino acids: CASGPTRETQYF. CDR3 in DNA: TGTGCTAGTGGCCCTACGAGGGAGACCCAGTACTTC.

The gene calls are TRBV5-1 and TRBJ1-1, with D unclear. This CDR3 comprises 13 residues. Germline CDR1 is SGHRS and CDR2 is YFSETQ. The germline V and J ends were trimmed by 0 bases and 6 bases, with 9 bases remaining between them. This CDR3 reads CASSLAVFSEAFF. CDR3 bases: TGCGCCAGCAGCTTGGCCGTCTTCTCTGAAGCTTTCTTT.

The V gene is TRBV9, the J gene TRBJ2-1; D is perhaps TRBD2 (6 bases). This CDR3 has 15 residues. Per the germline V gene, CDR1 is SGDLS and CDR2 is YYNGEE. Deletions cut 1 base from V and 1 base from J, with 9 bases between. The CDR3 region is CASSVYGSSYNEQFF. DNA of the CDR3: TGTGCCAGCAGCGTATACGGGAGTTCCTACAATGAGCAGTTCTTC. The full variable domain, rest sourced from reference TRBV9 and TRBJ2-1, is DSGVTQTPKHLITATGQRVTLRCSPRSGDLSVYWYQQSLDQGLQFLIQYYNGEERAKGNILERFSAQQFPDLHSELNLSSLELGDSALYFCASSVYGSSYNEQFFGPGTRLTVL.

This sequence joins TRBV5-1 and TRBJ1-6; 12 bases line up with TRBD1. The CDR3 spans 15 residues. With V trimmed by 3 bases and J by 9 bases, 4 bases remained unmatched. Per germline, CDR1 SGHRS and CDR2 YFSETQ. The CDR3 coding sequence is TGCGCCAGCAGCTCTGAGGGACAGGGGGCTTCACCCCTCCACTTT. This encodes CASSSEGQGASPLHF.

The chain employs TRBV7-8 and TRBJ2-2, with 8 positions matching TRBD2. Unmatched junction bases numbered 7, after V lost 1 base and J lost 6 bases. The CDR3 has 16 amino acids. CDR1 is SGHVS, CDR2 FQNEAQ, per germline. The CDR3 sequence is CASSLEAGGRSGELFF. For the CDR3, the DNA is TGTGCCAGCAGCTTAGAGGCGGGGGGTAGGTCCGGGGAGCTGTTTTTT.

The J gene is TRBJ2-3, the V gene TRBV6-5; maybe TRBD2 (7 bases). V lost 4 bases to trimming and J lost 10 bases, with 21 bases between them. The CDR3 totals 15 residues. CDR1 and CDR2 from the germline V gene are MNHEY and SVGAGI. The chain's CDR3 is CASSSGGRQGRAQYF. The CDR3 nucleotides read TGTGCCAGCAGTTCGGGGGGCAGGCAGGGCCGGGCGCAGTATTTT.

This chain links TRBV11-1 with TRBJ2-2, with D possibly TRBD1 on 6 matching bases. The V gene's germline CDR1 is SGHAT and CDR2 FQDESV (reference sequence). Trimming removed 7 bases from V and 0 bases from J, with 12 bases in between. CDR3 length equals 15 residues. CDR3 amino acids: CASTLGGTNTGELFF. CDR3 nucleotide sequence: TGTGCCAGCACCCTAGGGGGAACGAACACCGGGGAGCTGTTTTTT.

The rearrangement uses TRBV6-1 and TRBJ2-3; possible D gene TRBD2, 7 bases. CDR1 is MNHNS, CDR2 SASEGT, per germline. V lost 10 bases and J lost 0, with 17 bases in between. The CDR3 consists of 15 residues. CDR3: CATTRGGDSTDTQYF. The DNA for the CDR3 is TGTGCCACCACAAGAGGGGGGGATAGCACAGATACGCAGTATTTT.

The chain has TRBV12-5 and TRBJ2-7; possibly TRBD1 for D (5 bases). The germline V gene encodes CDR1 LGHNT and CDR2 FRNRAP. V was cut by 0 bases and J by 5 bases, with 17 bases left in between. The CDR3 loop spans 16 amino acids. The CDR3 reads CASGLVHSGPGDEQYF. CDR3 DNA: TGTGCTAGTGGTTTGGTACATTCAGGGCCAGGCGACGAGCAGTACTTC.

This clone was seen a few times. The J gene is TRBJ1-2, the V gene TRBV7-2, with 9 bases fitting TRBD1. CDR3 length: 14 residues. Trimming cost V 1 base and J 8 bases; bases outside gene matches: 5. Germline V gene data show CDR1 as SGHTA and CDR2 as FQGNSA. This CDR3 is CASSLVGQGYGYTF. The CDR3 nucleotides are TGTGCCAGCAGCTTAGTCGGACAGGGGTACGGCTACACCTTC.

Notes on this clone: Other nucleotide sequences from this sample produce the same CDR3. The V call is TRBV11-2, the J call TRBJ1-5; 11 bases map to TRBD1. J gave up 4 bases and V 5 bases, and 1 base lay outside the gene matches. Germline assignment: CDR1 SGHAT and CDR2 FQNNGV. The CDR3 extends over 14 amino acids. The CDR3 protein is CASSRDRGNQPQHF. The CDR3 DNA reads as TGTGCCAGCAGCAGGGACAGGGGGAATCAGCCCCAGCATTTT.

The genes are TRBV2 and TRBJ1-2; a weak D match, TRBD1 (6 bases). The germline gives CDR1 SNHLY, CDR2 FYNNEI. This CDR3 is 12 amino acids long. Trimming pared 6 bases from V and 7 bases from J, leaving 12 bases between. The CDR3 loop reads CASRNTGSGYTF. In nucleotides, the CDR3 is TGTGCCAGCAGAAACACAGGGAGTGGCTACACCTTC.

This clone was seen a handful of times. The V gene is TRBV7-8, the J gene TRBJ1-5, with TRBD1 matching 10 bases. Germline V lookup: CDR1 SGHVS, CDR2 FQNEAQ. The CDR3 covers 16 residues. Losses at the gene ends were 5 bases for V and 4 bases for J; bases not matched to a gene: 8. For the CDR3, the DNA is TGTGCCAGCAGCCCCCGGCGGGACAGGGGTAATCAGCCCCAGCATTTT. Its protein is CASSPRRDRGNQPQHF.